One and the same sample provided the 13 T cell receptor beta chains below, sequenced in a study of graft-versus-host responses after intestinal transplantation (dated by TCRdb to the early 2020s). The sample's time point label, decoded: cells obtained before transplantation from donor or recipient. The library was built by means of the immunoSEQ multiplex PCR assay. TCRdb mirrors the immuneACCESS table, restricted to in-frame sequences. Some clones are absent from its copies; in checked studies, under half trace to an unresolved V gene, and the reason for the others is unknown. The sample table shows 20,000 to 25,000 clones, and approximately 82% are seen once. Around 0.87% of the sample goes to the ten largest clones. No antigen has been assigned to these receptors. The source was unstimulated CD8+ T cells sorted from spleen or lymph node cells, collected before transplant. The receptors were gathered from a human donor who was the organ donor for an intestinal transplant.

DNA of the CDR3: TGTGCCAGCAGCTCGAGTAGACAGGTCACTTATGGCTACACCTTC. Translation gives CASSSSRQVTYGYTF. The chain joins TRBV7-9 to TRBJ1-2, with D possibly being TRBD1 (6 bases). The germline gives CDR1 SEHNR, CDR2 FQNEAQ (reference sequence). The V and J ends lost 4 bases and 5 bases respectively, with 17 bases between them. This CDR3 is 15 amino acids long.

This clone appeared once. The chain uses TRBV30 and TRBJ2-5; D possibly matches TRBD1 or TRBD2 (5 bases each). Germline CDR1 GTSNPN, CDR2 SVGIG (reference sequence). This CDR3 is 15 amino acids long. V dropped 5 bases and J dropped 1 base, with 17 bases sitting between them. In DNA form, the CDR3 reads TGTGCCTGGGATGTGGGGGACCTGATCCAAGAGACCCAGTACTTC. This translates into CAWDVGDLIQETQYF.

This clone was seen only a few times. The rearrangement uses TRBV6-1 and TRBJ1-2, with a tentative D call TRBD1 (6 bases). V was cut by 9 bases and J by 3 bases, with 14 bases left in between. This CDR3 has 13 residues. Looked up from germline, CDR1 is MNHNS and CDR2 is SASEGT. CDR3: CASRGAQDYGYTF. CDR3 nucleotides: TGTGCCAGTCGGGGGGCGCAAGACTATGGCTACACCTTC.

V is TRBV19 and J is TRBJ1-2; D is unclear. CDR3 length: 16 residues. CDR1 LNHDA and CDR2 SQIVND come from the germline V gene (reference sequence). Deletions cut 3 bases from V and 8 bases from J, with 22 bases between. CDR3 DNA sequence: TGTGCCAGTAGTATTCTCTCCGTTCCAGGAGAGGACGGCTACACCTTC. Translated, it gives CASSILSVPGEDGYTF.

This chain uses TRBV19 with TRBJ2-7; D unresolved. In germline, CDR1 is LNHDA, CDR2 SQIVND (reference sequence). V lost 3 bases and J lost 6, with 12 bases in between. CDR3 size: 13 residues. This CDR3 reads CASSIAGPREQYF. The CDR3 coding sequence is TGTGCCAGTAGTATCGCCGGGCCTCGCGAGCAGTACTTC. Complete variable domain (other parts from reference TRBV19 and TRBJ2-7): DGGITQSPKYLFRKEGQNVTLSCEQNLNHDAMYWYRQDPGQGLRLIYYSQIVNDFQKGDIAEGYSVSREKKESFPLTVTSAQKNPTAFYLCASSIAGPREQYFGPGTRLTVT.

The V and J genes are TRBV7-9 and TRBJ1-1, with 9 bases lining up with TRBD1. Trimming cost V 6 bases and J 5 bases; bases outside gene matches: 4. The germline CDR1 and CDR2 sequences are SEHNR and FQNEAQ (reference sequence). The CDR3 is made up of 13 amino acids. The DNA for the CDR3 is TGTGCCAGCAGGACAGGGGGTGGTACTGAAGCTTTCTTT. Translating it yields CASRTGGGTEAFF.

The chain links TRBV4-1 to TRBJ2-2; D remains unclear. CDR3 size: 15 residues. Trimming pared 2 bases from V and 9 bases from J, leaving 16 bases between. The V gene's germline CDR1 is MGHRA and CDR2 YSYEKL. CDR3 nucleotides: TGCGCCAGCAGCCAAATAGCATCAGTCGATCGGGAGCTGTTTTTT. It encodes CASSQIASVDRELFF.

Note on this clone: Compared with germline, one end of the junction differs, possibly owing to a read error. The chain joins TRBV7-2 to TRBJ2-7, with TRBD2 matching over 14 bases. The CDR3 totals 17 residues. Germline V CDR1 and CDR2: SGHTA, FQGNSA. This chain's CDR3 is CASSLRGLAGDAYGQYF. The CDR3 DNA reads as TGTGCCAGCAGCTTAAGGGGACTAGCGGGAGACGCCTACGGGCAGTACTTC.

V usage is TRBV5-1 and J usage is TRBJ1-6; 8 bases agree with TRBD1. The CDR3 is 13 amino acids. J was trimmed by 6 bases and V by 4 bases; bases with no gene match: 0. Germline CDR1 reads SGHRS; CDR2 reads YFSETQ. CDR3 region: CASSDRGNSPLHF. The CDR3 bases are TGCGCCAGCAGCGACAGGGGTAATTCACCCCTCCACTTT.

V and J are TRBV4-3 and TRBJ1-4; maybe TRBD1 (6 bases). CDR1 is LGHNA, CDR2 YSLEER, per germline. The CDR3 totals 14 residues. The germline V and J ends were trimmed by 0 bases and 11 bases, with 13 bases remaining between them. The CDR3 sequence: CASSQEGQGQKLFF. The CDR3 bases are TGCGCCAGCAGCCAAGAAGGGCAGGGGCAGAAACTGTTTTTT.

A few counts support this clone. V usage is TRBV5-1 and J usage is TRBJ2-5; the match to TRBD2 covers 11 bases. Germline V gene sequence: CDR1 SGHRS, CDR2 YFSETQ. The CDR3 consists of 17 residues. The junction had 9 bases not matched to a gene; V was cut back by 0 bases and J by 5 bases. The CDR3, as DNA: TGCGCCAGCAGCTTGGAACCTAGCGGGGGGCCGGAGGAGACCCAGTACTTC. Translating gives CASSLEPSGGPEETQYF.

The chain has TRBV20-1 and TRBJ2-1; D is undetermined. The CDR3 has 11 amino acids. Looked up from germline, CDR1 is DFQATT and CDR2 is SNEGSKA (reference sequence). Trimming took 0 bases from V and 13 from J, leaving 10 bases between them. The CDR3 region has the DNA TGCAGTGCTAGAGATCACGCCAGCCAGTTCTTC. This sequence encodes CSARDHASQFF.

V is TRBV27 and J is TRBJ1-5; 9 nucleotides agree with TRBD1. Unmatched junction bases numbered 5, after V lost 8 bases and J lost 3 bases. Germline CDR1 and CDR2: MNHEY and SMNVEV (reference sequence). CDR3 length equals 14 residues. This chain's CDR3 is CASGDRAINQPQHF. The CDR3 DNA follows: TGTGCCAGCGGGGACAGGGCTATCAATCAGCCCCAGCATTTT.